These 22 T cell receptor beta chains originate from one sample sequenced in a study of blood T cell repertoires in COVID-19. Some clones are missing from TCRdb's copy, which holds only in-frame ones; the method was immunoSEQ multiplex PCR. The sample includes 160,000 or so clones, around 92% of them seen just once. The sequenced material came from peripheral blood. These receptors came from a man aged 55 to 70 with acute or convalescent COVID-19.

J is TRBJ1-2 and V is TRBV30; D is perhaps TRBD1 (5 bases). This CDR3 has 13 residues. V was trimmed by 0 bases and J by 13 bases, leaving 18 bases between them. Germline V CDR1 and CDR2: GTSNPN, SVGIG (reference sequence). CDR3 DNA: TGTGCCTGGAGTGTACGGCAGGGAGGGAGTAGCACCTTC. Residues: CAWSVRQGGSSTF.

DNA for the CDR3: TGTGCCAGCAGCTTTGGGGGACAGTTAGATTCACCCCTCCACTTT. Translated: CASSFGGQLDSPLHF. The gene calls are TRBV13 and TRBJ1-6; 7 bases line up with TRBD1. After removal of 3 bases from V and 8 bases from J, the junction contained 7 bases not matched to a gene. The CDR3 spans 15 residues. In germline, CDR1 is PRHDT, CDR2 FYEKMQ (reference sequence).

The chain links TRBV19 to TRBJ1-1, with D uncertain. The CDR3 consists of 15 residues. The germline CDR1 and CDR2 sequences are LNHDA and SQIVND (reference sequence). The V end lost 5 bases, the J end lost 0 bases, and 13 bases lay between the germline ends. The DNA of the CDR3 is TGTGCCAGTAGTCACGGGTTGAGATTGAACACTGAAGCTTTCTTT. Its protein product is CASSHGLRLNTEAFF.

This chain connects TRBV7-3 to TRBJ1-3; TRBD1 might be the D (6 bases). The CDR3 is 17 residues long. Germline assignment: CDR1 SGHTA and CDR2 FQGTGA. Deletions cut 1 base from V and 1 base from J, with 14 bases between. The DNA of the CDR3 is TGTGCCAGCAGCTTAAGTGGGGGCGGCCTATCTGGAAACACCATATATTTT. Encoded protein: CASSLSGGGLSGNTIYF.

The rearrangement uses TRBV27 and TRBJ1-5, with a possible D match to TRBD1 (6 bases). Looked up from germline, CDR1 is MNHEY and CDR2 is SMNVEV (reference sequence). This CDR3 contains 13 residues. V was pared by 10 bases and J by 4 bases, with 14 bases between. The CDR3 reads CATRGRGNQPQHF. Written as DNA, the CDR3 is TGTGCCACCAGGGGTCGGGGGAATCAGCCCCAGCATTTT.

This rearrangement joins TRBV19 to TRBJ1-5, with 7 bases identical to TRBD1. CDR1 LNHDA and CDR2 SQIVND come from the germline V gene (reference sequence). The CDR3 extends over 19 amino acids. V was clipped by 6 bases and J by 1 base; unmatched bases: 18. The CDR3 region is CASSNPGQWLSWSNQPQHF. CDR3 nucleotides: TGTGCCAGTAGCAACCCGGGACAGTGGCTGTCATGGAGCAATCAGCCCCAGCATTTT.

On this clone itself: The sample holds other DNA sequences that translate to the same CDR3. The V gene is TRBV9, the J gene TRBJ1-3; D remains unclear. Trimming removed 0 bases at V and 0 bases at J, with 7 bases between. CDR1 SGDLS and CDR2 YYNGEE come from the germline V gene. The CDR3 runs to 15 residues. DNA for the CDR3: TGTGCCAGCAGCGTAGGCGGTGTCTCTGGAAACACCATATATTTT. Its protein product is CASSVGGVSGNTIYF.

The chain employs TRBV3-1 (or the pseudogene TRBV3-2) and TRBJ2-3; possibly TRBD1 for D (5 bases). This CDR3 spans 12 amino acids. V shed 4 bases and J shed 4 bases, with 6 bases lying between them. Germline CDR1 is LGHDT and CDR2 is YNNKEL (reference sequence). CDR3: CASSLQADTQYF. The DNA of the CDR3 is TGTGCCAGCAGCCTACAGGCAGATACGCAGTATTTT.

This clone was seen just once. The chain links TRBV6-5 to TRBJ1-2; 7 bases match TRBD1. CDR3 length: 14 residues. Germline V gives CDR1 MNHEY, CDR2 SVGAGI. Germline trimming cut 6 bases from V and 8 bases from J; bases unmatched to any gene: 12. The CDR3 loop is CASRPDLPGGGYTF. CDR3 DNA sequence: TGTGCCAGCAGACCGGACCTACCAGGGGGAGGCTACACCTTC.

J is TRBJ1-3 and V is TRBV2; tentative D call: TRBD1 (5 bases). CDR1 and CDR2 from the germline V gene are SNHLY and FYNNEI. The CDR3 extends over 13 amino acids. V lost 5 bases, J lost 9 bases, and 14 bases lay in between. The CDR3 spells CASSSARGGTIYF. The CDR3 nucleotides are TGTGCCAGCAGTAGCGCGCGCGGGGGCACCATATATTTT.

The V gene is TRBV5-1, the J gene TRBJ1-2; 8 nucleotides match TRBD1. This CDR3 contains 15 residues. The V gene's germline CDR1 is SGHRS and CDR2 YFSETQ. Germline trimming cut 4 bases from V and 4 bases from J; bases unmatched to any gene: 9. Written as DNA, the CDR3 is TGCGCCAGCAGCCTGGAGGCAGGGGGCATCTATGGCTACACCTTC. Its protein product is CASSLEAGGIYGYTF.

The chain combines TRBV5-4 with TRBJ1-1; D may be TRBD1 (5 bases). CDR3 length: 15 amino acids. Germline V gene lookup returns CDR1 SGHNT and CDR2 YYREEE (reference sequence). Trimming pared 5 bases from V and 0 bases from J, leaving 14 bases between. CDR3 in DNA: TGTGCCAGCAGGGGGCGCGGGAATGTGAACACTGAAGCTTTCTTT. It codes for CASRGRGNVNTEAFF.

This chain links TRBV15 with TRBJ2-3, with D possibly being TRBD1 (6 bases). CDR1 is LNHNV and CDR2 is YYDKDF in the germline V gene (reference sequence). Trimming took 5 bases from V and 3 from J, leaving 9 bases between them. The CDR3 sequence is 13 residues long. CDR3 residues: CATSQGLTDTQYF. CDR3 sequence (DNA): TGTGCCACCAGCCAGGGGCTGACAGATACGCAGTATTTT.

This clone appeared a single time. The chain recombines TRBV5-1 with TRBJ2-5; 10 nucleotides line up with TRBD2. With 0 bases clipped from V and 5 bases from J, the junction kept 7 bases outside the gene matches. In germline, CDR1 is SGHRS, CDR2 YFSETQ. CDR3 length equals 16 residues. CDR3 coding DNA: TGCGCCAGCAGCTTGGCCAGCGGGGGGGCAGCGGAGACCCAGTACTTC. Translated, it gives CASSLASGGAAETQYF.

This rearrangement joins TRBV7-6 to TRBJ2-4, with 12 bases identical to TRBD1. V was clipped by 5 bases and J by 2 bases; unmatched bases: 16. Germline CDR1 is SGHVS and CDR2 is FNYEAQ. This CDR3 has 20 amino acids. The CDR3 here is CASSERPGQGALPSKNIQYF. DNA of the CDR3: TGTGCCAGCAGCGAGAGACCGGGACAGGGGGCACTACCCTCCAAAAACATTCAGTACTTC.

This rearrangement joins TRBV7-8 to TRBJ1-1; 11 bases map to TRBD1. Trimming at V came to 5 bases and at J to 4 bases, leaving 12 bases not matched to a gene. Germline CDR1 is SGHVS and CDR2 is FQNEAQ. There are 17 residues in the CDR3. CDR3 loop: CASSPPTGTGGTTEAFF. The CDR3 nucleotides read TGTGCCAGCAGCCCCCCAACGGGGACAGGGGGGACCACTGAAGCTTTCTTT.

The chain combines TRBV6-5 with TRBJ2-2; D remains ambiguous. CDR3 length equals 14 residues. The germline V gene has CDR1 MNHEY and CDR2 SVGAGI. V shed 2 bases and J shed 4 bases, with 8 bases lying between them. The CDR3 protein is CASSYGTSTGELFF. DNA for the CDR3: TGTGCCAGCAGTTACGGTACTTCCACCGGGGAGCTGTTTTTT.

The chain joins TRBV19 to TRBJ1-2; D may be TRBD1 (6 bases). Per the germline V gene, CDR1 is LNHDA and CDR2 is SQIVND (reference sequence). The V end lost 6 bases, the J end lost 2 bases, and 7 bases lay between the germline ends. There are 12 residues in the CDR3. The CDR3 loop is CASRQGNYGYTF. CDR3 bases: TGTGCCAGTAGACAGGGAAACTATGGCTACACCTTC.

This clone was observed once. The chain links TRBV4-1 to TRBJ1-4; 9 positions match TRBD1. Germline V gives CDR1 MGHRA, CDR2 YSYEKL. The CDR3 spans 16 residues. V shed 0 bases, J shed 8 bases, and the junction held 7 bases outside the gene matches. The CDR3, as DNA: TGCGCCAGCAGCCAAGATGGGGGGACAGGGAGGGAAAAACTGTTTTTT. This gives the protein CASSQDGGTGREKLFF.

The V call is TRBV7-8, the J call TRBJ1-2; D is possibly TRBD1 (5 bases). The CDR3 is 17 amino acids. V lost 5 bases, J lost 1 base, and 20 bases lay in between. Germline assignment: CDR1 SGHVS and CDR2 FQNEAQ. CDR3 in DNA: TGTGCCAGCAGCCTAAGACAGAGACAGAGCATTAACTATGGCTACACCTTC. Translation: CASSLRQRQSINYGYTF.

The chain recombines TRBV7-3 with TRBJ2-7; TRBD2 matches at 8 bases. The length of the CDR3 is 15 residues. Germline V gene lookup returns CDR1 SGHTA and CDR2 FQGTGA. The junction had 5 bases not matched to a gene; V was cut back by 2 bases and J by 2 bases. The CDR3 loop is CASSLGGGPPYEQYF. The CDR3 nucleotides read TGTGCCAGCAGCTTAGGCGGGGGGCCTCCCTACGAGCAGTACTTC.

This chain uses TRBV27 with TRBJ2-7; 7 bases map to TRBD2. Looked up from germline, CDR1 is MNHEY and CDR2 is SMNVEV (reference sequence). This CDR3 region has 15 residues. J lost 4 bases, V lost 6 bases, and 12 bases had no gene match. The CDR3 protein is CASRGVGGLGYEQYF. The CDR3 region has the DNA TGTGCCAGCAGAGGGGTCGGGGGGTTAGGTTACGAGCAGTACTTC.